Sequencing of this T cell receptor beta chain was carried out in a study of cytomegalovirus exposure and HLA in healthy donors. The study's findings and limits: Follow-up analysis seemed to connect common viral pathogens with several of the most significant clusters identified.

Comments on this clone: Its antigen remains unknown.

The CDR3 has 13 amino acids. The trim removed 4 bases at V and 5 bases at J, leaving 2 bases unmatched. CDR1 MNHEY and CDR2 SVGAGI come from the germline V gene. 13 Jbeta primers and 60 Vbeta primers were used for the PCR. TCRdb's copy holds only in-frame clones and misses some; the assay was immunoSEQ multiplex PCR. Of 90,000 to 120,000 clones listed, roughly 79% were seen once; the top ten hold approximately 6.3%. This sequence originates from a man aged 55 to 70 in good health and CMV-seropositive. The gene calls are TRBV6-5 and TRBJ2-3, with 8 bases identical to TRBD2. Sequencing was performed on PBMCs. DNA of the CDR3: TGTGCCAGCAGTTCTGCGGGGGGAGATACGCAGTATTTT. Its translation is CASSSAGGDTQYF.